What follows describes a single T cell receptor beta chain. This CDR3 has 18 amino acids. Trimming left V 4 bases short and J 0 bases short, with 22 bases between. The germline V gene has CDR1 MGHRA and CDR2 YSYEKL. This sample is drawn from a study of T-cell reconstitution after alpha-beta-depleted transplantation in children. As it was prepared, the TCRbeta library received unique molecular identifiers. TCRdb called the PCR reads again in MiXCR, with one record for every CDR3 protein. The sample contains about 400,000 distinct CDR3 sequences, around 20% of which appear only once. This chain connects TRBV4-1 to TRBJ2-7, with D perhaps matching TRBD1 (5 bases). The receptor's source is a human donor who donated a stem cell graft to a child with acute myeloid leukemia. This sample comprised PBMCs from the stem cell graft donor, obtained from the stem cell graft. DNA of the CDR3: TGCGCCAGCAGCCCTTCATTCGGACACCAAATTACCTCCTACGAGCAGTACTTC. It yields the protein CASSPSFGHQITSYEQYF.